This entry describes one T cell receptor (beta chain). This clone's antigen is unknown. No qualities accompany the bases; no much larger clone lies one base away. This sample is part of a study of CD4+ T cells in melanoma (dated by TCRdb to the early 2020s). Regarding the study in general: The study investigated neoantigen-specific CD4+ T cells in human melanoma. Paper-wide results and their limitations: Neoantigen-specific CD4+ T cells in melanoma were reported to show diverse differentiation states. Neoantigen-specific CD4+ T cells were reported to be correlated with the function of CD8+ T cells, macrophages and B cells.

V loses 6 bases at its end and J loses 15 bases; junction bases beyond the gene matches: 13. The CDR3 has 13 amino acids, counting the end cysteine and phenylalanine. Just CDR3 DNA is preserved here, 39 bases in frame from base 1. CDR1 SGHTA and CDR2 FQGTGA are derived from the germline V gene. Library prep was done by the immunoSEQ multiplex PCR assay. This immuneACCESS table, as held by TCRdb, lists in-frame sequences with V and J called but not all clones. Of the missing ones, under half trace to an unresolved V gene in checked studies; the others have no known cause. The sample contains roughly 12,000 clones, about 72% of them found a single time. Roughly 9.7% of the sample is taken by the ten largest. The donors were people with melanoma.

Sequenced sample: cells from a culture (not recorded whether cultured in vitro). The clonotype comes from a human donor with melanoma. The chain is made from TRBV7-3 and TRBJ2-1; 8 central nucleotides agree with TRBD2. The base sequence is TGTGCCAGCAGTTTAGACGGGGGGGCTAAGCCGTTCTTC. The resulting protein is CASSLDGGAKPFF.